One sample yielded the 15 T cell receptor beta chains listed below, sequenced in a study of T cells in Graves' hyperthyroidism and ophthalmopathy (dated by TCRdb to between 2018 and 2021). The protocol used for the library was multiplex PCR. Sequencing was carried out with an Illumina HiSeq 2000. The TCR beta CDR3 regions were amplified from the RNA transcripts. A first-round RT-PCR of the TCR CDR3 used the HTBI primer set with the Qiagen OneStep RT-PCR kit. In TCRdb, the public reads were trimmed at Q25 with fastp and aligned with MiXCR, with productive beta chains retained. All rows with the same CDR3 protein become a single entry with the most common DNA and genes. In this sample the table shows 500,000 to 800,000 distinct CDR3 sequences, around 13% of which occur a single time. The ten largest clones capture roughly an eighth of the sample. The sample was blood. All receptors derive from a woman in her forties or fifties with Graves' ophthalmopathy.

V is TRBV9 and J is TRBJ2-6; TRBD1 is a possible D gene (6 bases). V was pared by 0 bases and J by 2 bases, with 6 bases between. The germline V gene has CDR1 SGDLS and CDR2 YYNGEE. This CDR3 spans 15 amino acids. The CDR3 protein is CASSVGQAGANVLTF. The CDR3 DNA sequence: TGTGCCAGCAGCGTAGGACAGGCTGGGGCCAACGTCCTGACTTTC.

This clonotype was counted many times. The chain couples TRBV12-5 to TRBJ2-1, with D possibly TRBD2 on 6 matching bases. The V gene's germline CDR1 is LGHNT and CDR2 FRNRAP. The CDR3 is 16 residues long. V shed 2 bases and J shed 6 bases, with 17 bases lying between them. The CDR3 DNA sequence: TGTGCTAGTGGTTTGTTGTTGGGGGGAAATATCAATGAGCAGTTCTTC. Residues: CASGLLLGGNINEQFF.

In its sample, this clonotype was seen many times. This sequence joins TRBV18 and TRBJ2-1; the match to TRBD2 covers 7 bases. CDR1 is KGHSH and CDR2 is LQKENI in the germline V gene. This CDR3 has 17 amino acids. Trimming at V came to 5 bases and at J to 1 base, leaving 11 bases not matched to a gene. The CDR3 is CASSFPQLARSYNEQFF. DNA for the CDR3: TGTGCCAGCTCATTCCCTCAACTAGCGCGGTCCTACAATGAGCAGTTCTTC. The full variable domain, its missing parts supplied by reference TRBV18 and TRBJ2-1, is NAGVMQNPRHLVRRRGQEARLRCSPMKGHSHVYWYRQLPEEGLKFMVYLQKENIIDESGMPKERFSAEFPKEGPSILRIQQVVRGDSAAYFCASSFPQLARSYNEQFFGPGTRLTVL.

This clonotype was seen at least ten times. This chain joins TRBV20-1 and TRBJ1-5, with a possible D match to TRBD1 (5 bases). This CDR3 comprises 15 residues. The germline V gene encodes CDR1 DFQATT and CDR2 SNEGSKA (reference sequence). V dropped 0 bases and J dropped 6 bases, with 15 bases sitting between them. DNA for the CDR3: TGCAGTGCTAGAGATCGAGTAGGTACAGGTCAGCCCCAGCATTTT. It codes for CSARDRVGTGQPQHF.

V gene TRBV6-1 combines with J gene TRBJ2-1; TRBD1 matches at 10 bases. This CDR3 contains 15 residues. Losses at the gene ends were 8 bases for V and 3 bases for J; bases not matched to a gene: 7. Looked up from germline, CDR1 is MNHNS and CDR2 is SASEGT. The CDR3 here is CASRRGQGNYNEQFF. CDR3 bases: TGTGCCAGCCGCCGGGGACAGGGGAACTACAATGAGCAGTTCTTC.

The chain couples TRBV5-1 to TRBJ2-3; tentative D call: TRBD2 (7 bases). The CDR3 runs 16 residues. Germline loops: CDR1 SGHRS, CDR2 YFSETQ. Between the trimmed V and J ends, which lost 4 bases and 3 bases, there was a span of 18 bases. CDR3 in amino acids: CASSPPGLGGTDTQYF. For the CDR3, the DNA is TGCGCCAGCAGCCCACCCGGACTAGGGGGGACAGATACGCAGTATTTT.

This clonotype was counted ten times or more. The J gene is TRBJ2-7, the V gene TRBV2; D is uncertain. Germline V lookup: CDR1 SNHLY, CDR2 FYNNEI. Trimming stripped 2 bases from V and 0 bases from J, with 11 bases between. This CDR3 comprises 15 residues. The CDR3 DNA sequence: TGTGCCAGCAGTGAACAGAGAACATCCTCCTACGAGCAGTACTTC. Translated: CASSEQRTSSYEQYF.

To note about this clonotype: This may be a read error, as it is one base from a much larger clone. The chain couples TRBV12-3 or TRBV12-4 to TRBJ2-3; 8 nucleotides match TRBD2. This CDR3 comprises 15 residues. V shed 5 bases and J 4 bases; nucleotides not matched to a gene: 8. CDR3 in DNA: TGTGCCAGCAGTCTCGACGGGAGGGATGCAGATACGCAGTATTTT. Protein sequence: CASSLDGRDADTQYF.

This clonotype appeared many times. The chain uses TRBV2 and TRBJ2-1, with TRBD2 as a possible D gene (6 bases). The V and J ends lost 4 bases and 0 bases respectively, with 10 bases between them. This CDR3 is 15 amino acids long. Germline V gene lookup returns CDR1 SNHLY and CDR2 FYNNEI. The CDR3 sequence is CASSGLEGSYNEQFF. The CDR3 DNA reads TGTGCCAGCAGTGGCCTGGAGGGCTCCTACAATGAGCAGTTCTTC.

At least ten counts were recorded for this clonotype. V usage is TRBV18 and J usage is TRBJ1-1; 8 bases agree with TRBD1. Germline V gene sequence: CDR1 KGHSH, CDR2 LQKENI. The CDR3 covers 14 residues. J gave up 4 bases and V 2 bases, and 3 bases lay outside the gene matches. In DNA form, the CDR3 reads TGTGCCAGCTCACCATCCGGGACAGGCACTGAAGCTTTCTTT. Residues: CASSPSGTGTEAFF.

The sample holds many counts of this clonotype. CDR3 amino acids: CSARTRGIQETQYF. The CDR3 DNA reads TGCAGTGCTAGGACCCGGGGTATCCAAGAGACCCAGTACTTC. V gene TRBV20-1 combines with J gene TRBJ2-5; D perhaps matches TRBD2 (5 bases). V was shortened by 3 bases and J by 1 base, with 12 bases between the two germline ends. There are 14 residues in the CDR3. Germline V gives CDR1 DFQATT, CDR2 SNEGSKA (reference sequence).

The genes are TRBV11-2 and TRBJ2-7, with TRBD2 matching 13 bases. The J segment lost 3 bases and the V segment lost 5 bases, leaving 16 bases of the junction unmatched. The germline gives CDR1 SGHAT, CDR2 FQNNGV. The CDR3 is 19 amino acids. DNA for the CDR3: TGTGCCAGCAGCGAGACTAGCGGGAGGACTTCCCTTAACCTCTACGAGCAGTACTTC. Amino acids: CASSETSGRTSLNLYEQYF.

This clonotype was seen repeatedly, ten times or more. V usage is TRBV30 and J usage is TRBJ2-7, with no clear D. The V gene lost 5 bases and the J gene lost 5 bases, with 13 bases spanning the gap. This CDR3 contains 12 residues. Per germline, CDR1 GTSNPN and CDR2 SVGIG (reference sequence). CDR3 residues: CAWGIGSDEQYF. CDR3 nucleotides: TGTGCCTGGGGCATTGGATCCGACGAGCAGTACTTC.

This clonotype was counted at least ten times. This rearrangement joins TRBV6-2 or TRBV6-3 to TRBJ2-7; TRBD2 matches 12 bases. J gave up 6 bases and V 4 bases, and 4 bases lay outside the gene matches. From germline, CDR1 is MNHEY and CDR2 SVGEGT. The CDR3 length is 14 residues. The CDR3 DNA sequence: TGTGCCAGCAGTTCCAGACTAGCGGGAGTCGAGCAGTACTTC. It codes for CASSSRLAGVEQYF.

The chain uses TRBV7-9 and TRBJ1-1, with D perhaps matching TRBD1 (6 bases). Germline assignment: CDR1 SEHNR and CDR2 FQNEAQ (reference sequence). This CDR3 is built from 15 residues. V was shortened by 6 bases and J by 0 bases, with 14 bases between the two germline ends. The CDR3 spells CASSSYGTLNTEAFF. The CDR3 region has the DNA TGTGCCAGCAGTTCCTACGGGACACTGAACACTGAAGCTTTCTTT.